This T cell receptor beta chain appears in the sequencing data of a study of control samples from healthy donors and cancer patients. This table comes from immunoSEQ multiplex PCR, and its TCRdb copy is limited to in-frame clones, with some not included. The table has some 200,000 clones, over 90% seen once; the top ten hold 1.5%. CDR1 and CDR2 (germline): LGHNT, FRNRAP. V was pared by 5 bases and J by 4 bases, with 6 bases of the junction left unmatched. The length of the CDR3 is 15 residues. This chain connects TRBV12-5 to TRBJ2-2; 8 nucleotides line up with TRBD1. This TCR was sampled from a man between 50 and 59 years old in good health. Input material: blood. The DNA for the CDR3 is TGTGCTAGTGGTCCGGACAGGGTCGGCACCGGGGAGCTGTTTTTT. It codes for CASGPDRVGTGELFF. Based on the CDR3 plus reference TRBV12-5 and TRBJ2-2, the full variable domain is DARVTQTPRHKVTEMGQEVTMRCQPILGHNTVFWYRQTMMQGLELLAYFRNRAPLDDSGMPKDRFSAEMPDATLATLKIQPSEPRDSAVYFCASGPDRVGTGELFFGEGSRLTVL.